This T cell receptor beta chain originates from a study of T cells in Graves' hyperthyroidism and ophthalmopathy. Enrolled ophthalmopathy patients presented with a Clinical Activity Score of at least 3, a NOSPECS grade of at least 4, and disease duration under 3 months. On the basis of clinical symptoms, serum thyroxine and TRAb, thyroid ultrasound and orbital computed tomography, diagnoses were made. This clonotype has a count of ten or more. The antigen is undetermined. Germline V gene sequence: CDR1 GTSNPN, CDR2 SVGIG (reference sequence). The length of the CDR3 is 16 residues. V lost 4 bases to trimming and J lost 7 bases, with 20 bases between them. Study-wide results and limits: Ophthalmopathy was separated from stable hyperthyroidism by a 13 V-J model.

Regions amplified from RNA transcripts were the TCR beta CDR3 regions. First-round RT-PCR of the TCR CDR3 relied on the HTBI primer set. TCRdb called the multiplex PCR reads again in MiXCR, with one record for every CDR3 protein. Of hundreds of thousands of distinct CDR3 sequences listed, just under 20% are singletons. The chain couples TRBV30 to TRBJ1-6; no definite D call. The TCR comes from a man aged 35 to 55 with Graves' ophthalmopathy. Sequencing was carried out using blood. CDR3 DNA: TGTGCCTGGAAATCAGATGGGAGATCTGGGAATTCACCCCTCCACTTT. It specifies CAWKSDGRSGNSPLHF.